The 10 T cell receptor beta chains below come from one sample, sequenced in a study of regulatory T cells in long-lasting Graves disease (TCRdb year 2021). Read against the paper, the sample's time point label means: persistent/refractory GD, antithyroid drugs over 5 years with positive TRAb. RNA was extracted from PBMCs in TRIzol for both TCR sequencing and RNA sequencing. Library preparation employed multiplex PCR. Sequenced on an Illumina HiSeq 4000. iRepertoire HTBI primers and Arm-PCR amplification of CDR3 regions were used to construct TCR beta libraries. TCRdb took the public reads, trimmed them with fastp at Q25, ran MiXCR for clone calling and kept in-frame beta chains. Each entry is one CDR3 protein sequence, shown with its most common DNA and genes. This sample gives roughly 400,000 distinct CDR3 sequences in total; less than 25% of them show up just once. The ten biggest clones cover 20% of the sample.

Specimen: peripheral blood mononuclear cells (PBMCs), collected when the disease was refractory, from a patient treated with antithyroid drugs. The source is a female donor with Graves disease.

The genes are TRBV9 and TRBJ2-6; unclear D gene. This CDR3 is 15 amino acids long. CDR1 is SGDLS, CDR2 YYNGEE, per germline. V was cut by 0 bases and J by 2 bases, with 6 bases left in between. The CDR3, as DNA: TGTGCCAGCAGCGTAGGACCCCCTGGGGCCAACGTCCTGACTTTC. Translated, it gives CASSVGPPGANVLTF.

This clonotype was found many times. The chain has TRBV13 and TRBJ1-5, with a tentative D call TRBD1 (5 bases). Germline V gene lookup returns CDR1 PRHDT and CDR2 FYEKMQ (reference sequence). This CDR3 is 14 amino acids long. Trimming removed 6 bases from V and 4 bases from J, with 13 bases in between. CDR3: CASSKKGPNQPQHF. CDR3 coding DNA: TGTGCCAGCAGTAAAAAGGGACCGAATCAGCCCCAGCATTTT.

For the CDR3, the DNA is TGCAGTGCTAGAGGTTTAGTGGGGAAATTCAACTACGAGCAGTACTTC. Translating gives CSARGLVGKFNYEQYF. The rearrangement uses TRBV20-1 and TRBJ2-7, with D unresolved. CDR1 is DFQATT, CDR2 SNEGSKA, per germline (reference sequence). Trimming took off 1 base at V and 3 bases at J, with 19 bases between the two ends. The CDR3 extends over 16 amino acids.

This clonotype was detected ten times or more. One end of the junction does not line up with germline, which may come from a read error. V is TRBV10-1 and J is TRBJ2-7; D is unresolved. From germline, CDR1 is WNHNN and CDR2 SYGVQD (reference sequence). There are 12 residues in the CDR3. In DNA form, the CDR3 reads TGTGCCAGCAGTGACGGCTCCTACGAGCAGTACTTC. Its protein product is CASSDGSYEQYF.

This chain joins TRBV29-1 and TRBJ2-5; a possible D gene is TRBD1 (6 bases). Per germline, CDR1 SQVTM and CDR2 ANQGSEA. Trimming took off 7 bases at V and 5 bases at J, with 14 bases between the two ends. The CDR3 runs 12 residues. Here the CDR3 reads CSATQGDETQYF. The CDR3 DNA follows: TGCAGCGCCACACAGGGTGACGAGACCCAGTACTTC.

V usage is TRBV19 and J usage is TRBJ2-7, with D unresolved. CDR1 LNHDA and CDR2 SQIVND come from the germline V gene (reference sequence). V shed 1 base and J shed 0 bases, with 7 bases lying between them. The CDR3 consists of 14 residues. The CDR3 DNA follows: TGTGCCAGTAGTATAGCCACGTCCTCCTACGAGCAGTACTTC. Translation gives CASSIATSSYEQYF.

This clonotype has at least ten counts. The gene calls are TRBV20-1 and TRBJ2-5; no reliable D call. The CDR3 has 11 residues. The germline CDR1 and CDR2 sequences are DFQATT and SNEGSKA (reference sequence). V was trimmed by 2 bases and J by 3 bases, leaving 4 bases between them. The CDR3 nucleotides read TGCAGTGCTAGATCCAAAGAGACCCAGTACTTC. Its translation: CSARSKETQYF.

The J gene is TRBJ2-7, the V gene TRBV6-1; weak D call: TRBD1 (5 bases). The length of the CDR3 is 13 residues. Trimming cost V 10 bases and J 6 bases, with 19 bases left between them. The germline V gene has CDR1 MNHNS and CDR2 SASEGT. This CDR3 reads CATRPSGPFEQYF. The CDR3 bases are TGTGCCACGCGACCTTCAGGGCCTTTCGAGCAGTACTTC.

The chain carries TRBV19 and TRBJ1-1, with D maybe TRBD1 (5 bases). There are 14 residues in the CDR3. CDR1 is LNHDA and CDR2 is SQIVND in the germline V gene (reference sequence). Deletions cut 1 base from V and 11 bases from J, with 17 bases between. The CDR3 region has the DNA TGTGCCAGTAGTATAGTACCGTTCCGGGGCGGTGCTTTCTTT. Its translation is CASSIVPFRGGAFF.

As to this clonotype: With a much larger clone just one base away, this may be a read error. The chain joins TRBV6-1 to TRBJ1-1; D is undetermined. Germline CDR1 is MNHNS and CDR2 is SASEGT. This CDR3 is built from 12 residues. V lost 8 bases, J lost 0 bases, and 7 bases lay in between. CDR3 residues: CASRELNTEAFF. The DNA of the CDR3 is TGTGCCAGCCGAGAGTTGAACACTGAAGCTTTCTTT.